One and the same sample provided the 25 T cell receptor beta chains below, sequenced in a study of cytomegalovirus exposure and HLA in healthy donors. PCR used 60 Vbeta primers and 13 Jbeta primers. TCRdb's copy holds only in-frame clones and misses some; the assay was immunoSEQ multiplex PCR. The sample gives 150,000 to 200,000 clones, approximately 84% of which show up once; around 5.9% is in the top ten. Sequences were obtained from PBMCs. These receptors all come from a woman aged 25-40 years in good health and CMV-seropositive.

This chain uses TRBV5-6 with TRBJ2-5, with 7 bases fitting TRBD2. Per the germline V gene, CDR1 is SGHDT and CDR2 is YYEEEE. After removal of 3 bases from V and 5 bases from J, the junction contained 1 base not matched to a gene. The CDR3 spans 12 residues. In nucleotides, the CDR3 is TGTGCCAGCAGCTGGGGAGGGGAGACCCAGTACTTC. Translated: CASSWGGETQYF. Filled out from reference TRBV5-6 and TRBJ2-5, the complete variable domain reads DAGVTQSPTHLIKTRGQQVTLRCSPKSGHDTVSWYQQALGQGPQFIFQYYEEEERQRGNFPDRFSGHQFPNYSSELNVNALLLGDSALYLCASSWGGETQYFGPGTRLLVL.

The chain employs TRBV4-3 and TRBJ2-1, with 9 nucleotides matching TRBD2. Germline V gene lookup returns CDR1 LGHNA and CDR2 YSLEER. This CDR3 is 17 amino acids long. V was clipped by 1 base and J by 6 bases; unmatched bases: 10. CDR3 bases: TGCGCCAGCAGCCAAGGCGGCGGGACTAGCCCCTTCAATGAGCAGTTCTTC. Its translation: CASSQGGGTSPFNEQFF.

The rearrangement links TRBV10-1 to TRBJ2-1, with D possibly matching TRBD2 (5 bases). CDR3 length: 13 amino acids. V lost 5 bases, J lost 10 bases, and 15 bases lay in between. CDR1 WNHNN and CDR2 SYGVQD come from the germline V gene (reference sequence). Here the CDR3 reads CASSQTLSGEQFF. The CDR3, as DNA: TGCGCCAGCAGTCAAACCCTCAGCGGAGAGCAGTTCTTC.

This chain uses TRBV25-1 with TRBJ2-2; 9 nucleotides line up with TRBD1. Unmatched junction bases numbered 4, after V lost 10 bases and J lost 4 bases. Germline V gene sequence: CDR1 MGHDK, CDR2 SYGVNS. This CDR3 is 13 amino acids long. CDR3 amino acids: CATTTGGTGELFF. DNA for the CDR3: TGTGCCACCACGACAGGGGGCACCGGGGAGCTGTTTTTT.

The V call is TRBV9, the J call TRBJ2-7; TRBD2 aligns across 9 bases. CDR3 length equals 16 residues. The J segment lost 5 bases and the V segment lost 4 bases, leaving 13 bases of the junction unmatched. Germline V CDR1 and CDR2: SGDLS, YYNGEE. This chain's CDR3 is CASSQGGRASGDEQYF. The CDR3 DNA reads as TGTGCCAGCAGCCAAGGGGGGCGGGCTAGCGGGGACGAGCAGTACTTC.

The V gene is TRBV28, the J gene TRBJ2-6, with a tentative D call TRBD1 (6 bases). V was shortened by 7 bases and J by 1 base, with 17 bases between the two germline ends. Germline V gene data show CDR1 as MDHEN and CDR2 as SYDVKM. The CDR3 consists of 17 residues. In nucleotides, the CDR3 is TGTGCCAGCATCCCCTTTGGGGGCGGGTCTGGGGCCAACGTCCTGACTTTC. This encodes CASIPFGGGSGANVLTF.

The V gene is TRBV28, the J gene TRBJ2-7, with D perhaps TRBD2 (6 bases). With 2 bases removed from V and 4 bases from J, the gap between germline ends came to 9 bases. The CDR3 loop spans 13 amino acids. The germline CDR1 and CDR2 sequences are MDHEN and SYDVKM. DNA of the CDR3: TGTGCCAGCAGTTTAGGCCTAGCGTACGAGCAGTACTTC. It specifies CASSLGLAYEQYF.

The rearrangement joins TRBV28 to TRBJ2-5; 7 nucleotides line up with TRBD2. The trim removed 8 bases at V and 5 bases at J, leaving 2 bases unmatched. Germline V gene sequence: CDR1 MDHEN, CDR2 SYDVKM. The CDR3 sequence is 11 residues long. CDR3 sequence (DNA): TGTGCCAGCGGGAGGGAGGAGACCCAGTACTTC. Its protein product is CASGREETQYF.

This clone was recorded a few times. The chain links TRBV7-2 to TRBJ1-5; no definite D call. Trimming cost V 0 bases and J 5 bases, with 8 bases left between them. Germline CDR1 is SGHTA and CDR2 is FQGNSA. The CDR3 loop spans 14 amino acids. The CDR3 nucleotides are TGTGCCAGCAGCTTAGCGGCCGTGGATCAGCCCCAGCATTTT. It translates to CASSLAAVDQPQHF.

This rearrangement joins TRBV7-8 to TRBJ2-7, with 8 bases matching TRBD1. CDR3 length: 13 residues. V trimming: 5 bases; J trimming: 3 bases; junction bases outside the gene matches: 3. The germline CDR1 and CDR2 sequences are SGHVS and FQNEAQ. The CDR3 loop reads CASSEDRGYEQYF. CDR3 DNA sequence: TGTGCCAGCAGCGAAGACAGGGGCTACGAGCAGTACTTC.

The chain links TRBV27 to TRBJ1-5; 7 bases agree with TRBD1. This CDR3 region has 14 residues. The V gene end was trimmed by 6 bases and the J gene end by 3 bases; junction bases not matched to a gene: 5. From germline, CDR1 is MNHEY and CDR2 SMNVEV (reference sequence). DNA for the CDR3: TGTGCCAGCAGACCGGGACAGAACAATCAGCCCCAGCATTTT. It codes for CASRPGQNNQPQHF.

This chain joins TRBV27 and TRBJ1-1; the match to TRBD1 covers 9 bases. Germline V gene lookup returns CDR1 MNHEY and CDR2 SMNVEV (reference sequence). The CDR3 runs 16 residues. V dropped 4 bases and J dropped 3; count of bases not matched to a gene: 9. The CDR3 DNA reads as TGTGCCAGCAGTTGGAACAGGGGGCGAATGGACACTGAAGCTTTCTTT. This encodes CASSWNRGRMDTEAFF.

This clone occurred a few times. The chain combines TRBV2 with TRBJ1-4; D possibly corresponds to TRBD1 (6 bases). CDR3 size: 16 residues. Germline-derived CDR1 and CDR2 are SNHLY and FYNNEI. The V and J ends lost 5 bases and 8 bases respectively, with 21 bases between them. CDR3 bases: TGTGCCAGCAGTAAACTAAATCCAGGGGTAGGAGAAAAACTGTTTTTT. Its translation: CASSKLNPGVGEKLFF.

The chain employs TRBV5-1 and TRBJ1-4; the D is unclear. The germline V and J ends were trimmed by 4 bases and 1 base, with 5 bases remaining between them. Germline CDR1 and CDR2: SGHRS and YFSETQ. The CDR3 runs to 13 residues. The CDR3 DNA is TGCGCCAGCAGCATCGGAACTAATGAAAAACTGTTTTTT. It codes for CASSIGTNEKLFF.

This chain joins TRBV21-1 and TRBJ1-1. TRBV21-1 constitutes a pseudogene. The CDR3 totals 12 residues. CDR3 amino acids: CASSTLETWAFF. The CDR3 DNA reads as TGTGCCAGCAGCACCCTGGAGACTTGGGCTTTCTTT.

This rearrangement joins TRBV7-2 to TRBJ2-1, with a possible D match to TRBD1 (6 bases). Germline CDR1 SGHTA, CDR2 FQGNSA. Trimming removed 2 bases from V and 7 bases from J, with 21 bases in between. The CDR3 totals 17 residues. The CDR3 DNA sequence: TGTGCCAGCAGCTTACCGTTCAGGGGCCCCCTCCAAAATGAGCAGTTCTTC. It codes for CASSLPFRGPLQNEQFF.

The V and J genes are TRBV7-2 and TRBJ2-5; 11 bases agree with TRBD2. V dropped 5 bases and J dropped 4; count of bases not matched to a gene: 6. The length of the CDR3 is 15 residues. The germline V gene has CDR1 SGHTA and CDR2 FQGNSA. This CDR3 is CASSPLAGGVETQYF. The CDR3, as DNA: TGTGCCAGCAGCCCTCTAGCGGGGGGCGTAGAGACCCAGTACTTC.

The CDR3 spells CASSLVQGVNEQYF. The DNA of the CDR3 is TGTGCCAGCAGCTTGGTTCAGGGGGTTAACGAGCAGTACTTC. The chain employs TRBV5-6 and TRBJ2-7, with 7 bases fitting TRBD1. Germline V CDR1 and CDR2: SGHDT, YYEEEE. The CDR3 consists of 14 residues. The V gene end was trimmed by 0 bases and the J gene end by 5 bases; junction bases not matched to a gene: 5.

This clone was detected once. The chain couples TRBV5-1 to TRBJ2-1; 12 bases line up with TRBD2. The germline gives CDR1 SGHRS, CDR2 YFSETQ. The CDR3 consists of 15 residues. The V segment lost 4 bases and the J segment 6 bases; nucleotides outside the gene matches: 5. This CDR3 reads CASSPRTSGTNEQFF. The CDR3, as DNA: TGCGCCAGCAGCCCGCGGACTAGCGGGACCAATGAGCAGTTCTTC.

This clone occurred a few times. The chain recombines TRBV5-4 with TRBJ1-2; tentatively, D is TRBD1 (6 bases). The CDR3 extends over 14 amino acids. V lost 2 bases and J lost 0, with 8 bases in between. Germline CDR1 is SGHNT and CDR2 is YYREEE (reference sequence). The CDR3 loop reads CASSLQGSNYGYTF. DNA for the CDR3: TGTGCCAGCAGCTTACAGGGATCTAACTATGGCTACACCTTC. Together with reference TRBV5-4 and TRBJ1-2, the CDR3 gives the full variable domain: ETGVTQSPTHLIKTRGQQVTLRCSSQSGHNTVSWYQQALGQGPQFIFQYYREEENGRGNFPPRFSGLQFPNYSSELNVNALELDDSALYLCASSLQGSNYGYTFGSGTRLTVV.

The chain uses TRBV19 and TRBJ2-7; tentatively, D is TRBD1 (6 bases). With 7 bases removed from V and 4 bases from J, the gap between germline ends came to 14 bases. Looked up from germline, CDR1 is LNHDA and CDR2 is SQIVND (reference sequence). This CDR3 comprises 13 residues. The CDR3 is CASNPGVGYEQYF. For the CDR3, the DNA is TGTGCCAGTAACCCAGGGGTCGGATACGAGCAGTACTTC.

The rearrangement links TRBV7-9 to TRBJ1-1, with unresolved D. The CDR3 extends over 12 amino acids. CDR1 and CDR2 (germline): SEHNR, FQNEAQ (reference sequence). V was trimmed by 2 bases and J by 5 bases, leaving 6 bases between them. CDR3 protein: CASSLSGTEAFF. CDR3 sequence (DNA): TGTGCCAGCAGCTTATCGGGGACTGAAGCTTTCTTT.

The chain carries TRBV9 and TRBJ1-4, with no clear D. Between the trimmed V and J ends, which lost 3 bases and 0 bases, there was a span of 9 bases. The CDR3 loop spans 15 amino acids. In germline, CDR1 is SGDLS, CDR2 YYNGEE. CDR3 region: CASSAGSATNEKLFF. The CDR3 bases are TGTGCCAGCAGCGCCGGGTCTGCAACTAATGAAAAACTGTTTTTT.

This chain uses TRBV7-2 with TRBJ1-2; 7 nucleotides match TRBD1. The germline gives CDR1 SGHTA, CDR2 FQGNSA. CDR3 length: 15 amino acids. J lost 2 bases, V lost 4 bases, and 7 bases had no gene match. CDR3 bases: TGTGCCAGCAGCTCTAGGACAGGATCAAACTATGGCTACACCTTC. Its protein is CASSSRTGSNYGYTF.

V and J are TRBV28 and TRBJ1-5; TRBD1 might be the D (5 bases). Trimming stripped 5 bases from V and 5 bases from J, with 16 bases between. The germline V gene has CDR1 MDHEN and CDR2 SYDVKM. The CDR3 covers 15 residues. The CDR3 DNA follows: TGTGCCAGCAGTATCCCCCTAGGGGCCTATCAGCCCCAGCATTTT. Its translation: CASSIPLGAYQPQHF.